These 11 T cell receptor beta chains share one sample of origin, sequenced in a study of a mutant IDH1 vaccine in newly diagnosed glioma. TCRdb's table, derived via immunoSEQ multiplex PCR, lists solely in-frame clones and lacks some. Of about 16,000 clones listed, about 95% are singletons. The sample's time point: baseline, week 1 (first vaccination visit). Treatment denoted: pre-vaccination baseline after standard-of-care therapy. The sequencing used peripheral blood mononuclear cells (PBMCs), collected from a glioma patient treated with radiotherapy, temozolomide or both. These receptors all come from a young woman with glioma. Some clones in this sample may be carry-over from other donors' samples.

The chain combines TRBV19 with TRBJ1-3; D remains unclear. Trimming removed 1 base at V and 2 bases at J, with 6 bases between. The germline V gene encodes CDR1 LNHDA and CDR2 SQIVND (reference sequence). The CDR3 totals 14 residues. This CDR3 reads CASSIVNTGNTIYF. CDR3 bases: TGTGCCAGTAGTATAGTGAACACTGGAAACACCATATATTTT.

The chain carries TRBV7-6 and TRBJ1-2; the match to TRBD1 covers 8 bases. The CDR3 is 14 residues long. CDR1 is SGHVS and CDR2 is FNYEAQ in the germline V gene. The J segment lost 6 bases and the V segment lost 0 bases, leaving 3 bases of the junction unmatched. CDR3: CASSLAPGGNGYTF. In DNA form, the CDR3 reads TGTGCCAGCAGCTTAGCCCCAGGGGGCAATGGCTACACCTTC.

This rearrangement joins TRBV4-1 to TRBJ2-1; no clear D. Trimming pared 4 bases from V and 4 bases from J, leaving 8 bases between. This CDR3 is built from 13 residues. Germline V lookup: CDR1 MGHRA, CDR2 YSYEKL. The chain's CDR3 is CASSPSPYNEQFF. CDR3 DNA: TGCGCCAGCAGCCCCTCCCCTTACAATGAGCAGTTCTTC.

The chain joins TRBV11-2 to TRBJ2-5; D remains ambiguous. Trimming pared 0 bases from V and 7 bases from J, leaving 6 bases between. Looked up from germline, CDR1 is SGHAT and CDR2 is FQNNGV. There are 12 residues in the CDR3. Here the CDR3 DNA reads TGTGCCAGCAGCTTAGATACATGGACCCAGTACTTC. The encoded protein is CASSLDTWTQYF.

The chain has TRBV29-1 and TRBJ1-1, with 7 bases matching TRBD1. V lost 3 bases, J lost 1 base, and 5 bases stayed unmatched. Germline lookup yields CDR1 SQVTM and CDR2 ANQGSEA. The CDR3 contains 14 residues. CDR3: CSVESGQSNTEAFF. CDR3 bases: TGCAGCGTTGAGTCGGGACAGTCGAACACTGAAGCTTTCTTT.

This chain links TRBV12-5 with TRBJ2-3, with 7 bases that match TRBD2. Trimming cost V 4 bases and J 0 bases; bases outside gene matches: 4. Germline-derived CDR1 and CDR2 are LGHNT and FRNRAP. This CDR3 is built from 15 residues. CDR3 nucleotide sequence: TGTGCTAGTGGTTGGGGGGGTCAAAGCACAGATACGCAGTATTTT. Translating it yields CASGWGGQSTDTQYF.

The V and J genes are TRBV19 and TRBJ1-5; D perhaps matches TRBD1 (5 bases). The CDR3 length is 15 residues. Per the germline V gene, CDR1 is LNHDA and CDR2 is SQIVND (reference sequence). Trimming removed 7 bases from V and 6 bases from J, with 19 bases in between. The CDR3 sequence: CASTPNIGAVQPQHF. The CDR3 DNA reads as TGTGCCAGTACCCCCAATATTGGGGCTGTTCAGCCCCAGCATTTT.

V usage is TRBV6-5 and J usage is TRBJ1-4, with TRBD1 matching 7 bases. This CDR3 is built from 15 residues. Germline CDR1 reads MNHEY; CDR2 reads SVGAGI. V was pared by 2 bases and J by 4 bases, with 4 bases of the junction left unmatched. CDR3 coding DNA: TGTGCCAGCAGTTACACAAGGGGGCTTAATGAAAAACTGTTTTTT. Protein sequence: CASSYTRGLNEKLFF.

V gene TRBV7-9 combines with J gene TRBJ2-7; a possible D gene is TRBD1 (6 bases). Trimming pared 4 bases from V and 1 base from J, leaving 14 bases between. Germline V gene sequence: CDR1 SEHNR, CDR2 FQNEAQ (reference sequence). This CDR3 spans 15 amino acids. The CDR3 is CASSWGTSESYEQYF. In nucleotides, the CDR3 is TGTGCCAGCAGCTGGGGGACAAGTGAATCCTACGAGCAGTACTTC. The entire variable domain, with the rest obtained from reference TRBV7-9 and TRBJ2-7, is as follows: DTGVSQNPRHKITKRGQNVTFRCDPISEHNRLYWYRQTLGQGPEFLTYFQNEAQLEKSRLLSDRFSAERPKGSFSTLEIQRTEQGDSAMYLCASSWGTSESYEQYFGPGTRLTVT.

This clone was counted a single time. V usage is TRBV10-3 and J usage is TRBJ1-1; TRBD1 matches at 7 bases. The CDR3 runs to 13 residues. Germline V gene lookup returns CDR1 ENHRY and CDR2 SYGVKD. With V trimmed by 8 bases and J by 5 bases, 8 bases remained unmatched. CDR3 in DNA: TGTGCCATCGGTCGGACAGGAAATACTGAAGCTTTCTTT. Amino acid sequence: CAIGRTGNTEAFF.

The rearrangement joins TRBV7-6 to TRBJ1-4, with D tentatively TRBD1 (5 bases). The V end lost 5 bases, the J end lost 0 bases, and 22 bases lay between the germline ends. Germline loops: CDR1 SGHVS, CDR2 FNYEAQ. CDR3 size: 19 residues. CDR3 in amino acids: CASSRWETSPGATNEKLFF. The CDR3 DNA reads TGTGCCAGCAGCCGTTGGGAAACGAGCCCGGGGGCAACTAATGAAAAACTGTTTTTT. The variable domain in full, completed from reference TRBV7-6 and TRBJ1-4, reads GAGVSQSPRYKVTKRGQDVALRCDPISGHVSLYWYRQALGQGPEFLTYFNYEAQQDKSGLPNDRFSAERPEGSISTLTIQRTEQRDSAMYRCASSRWETSPGATNEKLFFGSGTQLSVL.